One T cell receptor beta chain is described in this entry. Its specificity is unknown. The V end was cut by 7 bases, the J end by 7 bases, with 19 bases between. This CDR3 contains 14 residues. This record comes from a study of T-cell memory formation after mild COVID-19. Whole-study context: The TCR clusters were mostly specific to one donor.

TCRdb redid the calling of the 5' RACE reads with MiXCR, one entry per CDR3 protein. The sample includes about 430,000 distinct CDR3 sequences, roughly 17% of them seen just once. Study conclusions and caveats: Contracting CD8+ clones were enriched in EMRA, CD4+ mainly in CM and EM. Some clones that responded turned up in pre-infection memory, which suggests that cross-reactive memory joined in. Day 15 to 85 contractors were CD4/CD8 balanced; later expanders leaned CD4+.

J is TRBJ1-2 and V is TRBV12-3 or TRBV12-4, with no clear D. Sequenced material: PBMCs or a T cell subset sorted from them (not recorded which). This sequence was found in a man younger than 35 who had mild COVID-19 (a few samples of this study predate the infection). Cell type and time point are not known. The CDR3 loop is CASTPEVAIGGYTF. As DNA, the CDR3 is TGTGCCAGCACCCCTGAGGTAGCGATAGGTGGCTACACCTTC.